This TCR beta chain was documented in a study of cytomegalovirus exposure and HLA in healthy donors. Vbeta (60) and Jbeta (13) primers were used in the PCR. Profiling relied on immunoSEQ multiplex PCR, and the TCRdb table lists in-frame clones only, not all of them. The table shows about 120,000 clones, with about 80% occurring only once. Per germline, CDR1 SGHAT and CDR2 FQDESV (reference sequence). The CDR3 extends over 15 amino acids. Unmatched junction bases numbered 6, after V lost 5 bases and J lost 0 bases. Source material: PBMCs. This clonotype was sampled from a female donor in good health and CMV-seropositive. The chain recombines TRBV11-1 with TRBJ1-1; 7 nucleotides align to TRBD1. CDR3 protein: CASSPRQGLNTEAFF. The CDR3 coding sequence is TGTGCCAGCAGCCCAAGACAGGGATTGAACACTGAAGCTTTCTTT.